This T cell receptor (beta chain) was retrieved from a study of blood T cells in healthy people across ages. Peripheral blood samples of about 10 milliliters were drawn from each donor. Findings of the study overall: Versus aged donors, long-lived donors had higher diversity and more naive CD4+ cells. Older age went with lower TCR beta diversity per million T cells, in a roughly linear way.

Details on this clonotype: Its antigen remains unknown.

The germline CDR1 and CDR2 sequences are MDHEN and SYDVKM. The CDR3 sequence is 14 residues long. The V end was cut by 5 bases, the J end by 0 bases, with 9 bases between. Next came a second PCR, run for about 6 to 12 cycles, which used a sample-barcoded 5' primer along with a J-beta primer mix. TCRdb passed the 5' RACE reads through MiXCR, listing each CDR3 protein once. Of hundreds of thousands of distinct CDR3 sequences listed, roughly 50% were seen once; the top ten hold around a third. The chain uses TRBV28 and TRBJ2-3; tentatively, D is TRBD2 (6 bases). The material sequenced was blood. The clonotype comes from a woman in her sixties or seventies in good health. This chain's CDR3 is CASSHGSSTDTQYF. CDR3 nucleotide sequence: TGTGCCAGCAGTCACGGGAGCAGCACAGATACGCAGTATTTT.